This T cell receptor (beta chain) appears in the sequencing data of a study of radiotherapy plus CTLA-4 blockade in lung cancer (dated by TCRdb to between 2017 and 2018). Notes on the research overall: Among enrolled patients, under 20% had an objective response and 30% to 40% reached disease control. On the study overall, not on this receptor specifically: Early dynamic changes in blood T cell clones, together with increased serum interferon-beta after radiation, were reported as the strongest predictors of response. TCR clones derived from tumors expanded in peripheral blood after treatment with radiotherapy and ipilimumab.

The CDR3 sequence holds 16 residues, the cysteine and phenylalanine included. Only the CDR3 DNA is retained, 48 bases long and in frame from the first base. CDR1 is given as MNHEY and CDR2 as SVGAGI, both from the germline V gene. V and J are truncated by 0 bases and 6 bases respectively, leaving an intervening sequence of 12 bases. The library was prepared using the immunoSEQ multiplex PCR assay. TCRdb retrieved this table from immuneACCESS and kept in-frame rearrangements only. Not all clones are present; in checked studies, unresolved V genes account for under half, and no reason is known for the remainder. In this sample the table shows about 99,000 clones, about 91% of which occur a single time. 4.9% of the sample goes to the ten largest clones. Focal radiation therapy combined with CTLA-4 blockade (ipilimumab) was tested in patients with chemo-refractory metastatic non-small-cell lung cancer.

Remarks on this clone: This clone's antigen is unknown. No clone much larger than this one lies a single base away; base qualities are absent.

This chain is built from TRBV6-5 and TRBJ1-6; D gene: possibly TRBD1, on 6 matching bases. The receptor comes from a human donor with non-small cell lung cancer that progressed on radiotherapy plus ipilimumab. The input for sequencing was peripheral blood, taken from a patient treated with radiotherapy plus ipilimumab. The DNA reads as follows: TGTGCCAGCAGTTACTCGAAGGACAGTACTAATTCACCCCTCCACTTT. It encodes CASSYSKDSTNSPLHF.